Only a few counts were recorded for the clone carrying this T cell receptor beta chain. In the original processing: By means of reference gene primer amplification, nucleated cell counts were estimated. Repertoires were generated with immunoSEQ multiplex PCR, while TCRdb's copy carries only in-frame clones and drops some. The DNA was the basis for D and trimming; V, J and clone size are from that table. Counted here are fewer than 85,000 clones, around 88% occurring once; the ten biggest clones make up more than 15%. This CDR3 region has 14 residues. CDR1 and CDR2 (germline): SGDLS, YYNGEE. V gave up 4 bases and J gave up 0 bases, with 11 bases separating them. The data were taken from a study of blood T cell repertoires in COVID-19. On the study more broadly: The samples span acute and convalescent COVID-19 from the United States, Italy and Spain. The analysed material was cDNA or gDNA that came from T cells, B-cell-depleted T cells, or PBMCs.

This receptor was taken from a woman in her fifties or sixties with acute or convalescent COVID-19. The sequenced sample consisted of peripheral blood. This rearrangement joins TRBV9 to TRBJ2-7, with D possibly being TRBD2 (5 bases). The CDR3 DNA reads TGTGCCAGCAGCCCCAGTGGAGGCTCCTACGAGCAGTACTTC. Its protein product is CASSPSGGSYEQYF.